This T cell receptor (beta chain) stems from a study of identical twins. General observations from the study: The presence of invariant MAIT and iNKT cells could partly confound analyses of zero-insertion sequences.

The germline gives CDR1 DFQATT, CDR2 SNEGSKA (reference sequence). This CDR3 has 11 amino acids. TCRdb reprocessed the 5' RACE reads via MiXCR and lists one record per CDR3 protein. The repertoire consists of roughly 250,000 distinct CDR3 sequences, with approximately 7% occurring once and the leading ten covering roughly 3.7%. There are many counts of this clonotype. What it binds is not known. These same data were also listed under a study on yellow fever vaccine responses in identical twins.

The TCR was taken from a woman aged 18-29 years in good health. The chain uses TRBV20-1 and TRBJ2-1; unclear D gene. The material sequenced was memory (CD45RO+) T cells sorted from blood. The CDR3 region is CIVTNTNEQFF. CDR3 DNA: TGCATCGTCACAAACACCAATGAGCAGTTCTTC.